This TCR beta chain was sequenced in a study of CD8+ T cells in alopecia areata. Study-level information: Severity scores in treated patients reflected the percentage of scalp affected. Findings and caveats of the study: Patients displayed less clarity in TCR sharing than mice, a finding possibly related to HLA.

The germline gives CDR1 MNHNS, CDR2 SASEGT. The germline V and J ends were trimmed by 5 bases and 2 bases, with 13 bases remaining between them. The CDR3 spans 14 residues. A word on this clone: Its antigen is undetermined.

The authors extracted RNA and reverse transcribed it into cDNA as the sequencing template. The data were produced by immunoSEQ multiplex PCR, yet TCRdb's version contains in-frame clones alone and is incomplete. The profile shows around 100,000 clones, roughly 55% of them singletons. Treatment given: oral pan-JAK inhibitor, 5-10 mg twice daily. The source is a human donor with alopecia areata. V is TRBV6-1 and J is TRBJ2-7; tentative D call: TRBD2 (6 bases). The sample consisted of CD8+ T cells sorted from blood, taken at week 24, from a patient treated with tofacitinib. For the CDR3, the DNA is TGTGCCAGCAGTTGGGTAGCGGATCCCTACGAGCAGTACTTC. It encodes CASSWVADPYEQYF.